This entry concerns a single T cell receptor (beta chain). The target antigen is unknown. Unique molecular identifiers were carried by the TCR beta cDNA libraries. The source material, roughly 0.85 to 10 million T cells, gave rise to roughly 500,000 cDNA molecules. MiXCR was run by TCRdb on the PCR reads, yielding one entry per CDR3 protein. The data hold about 460,000 distinct CDR3 sequences, with approximately 46% observed a single time. The ends lost 5 bases at V and 1 base at J; junction bases unmatched: 7. CDR3 length: 16 amino acids. Germline V gene lookup returns CDR1 MDHEN and CDR2 SYDVKM. The data were taken from a study of post-analysis software for immune sequencing data. Findings of the study overall: Elevated frequency relative to controls characterized roughly 5 TRBV segments in patients, TRBV5-6, TRBV5-1 and TRBV20-1 among them. Clustering by F measure revealed strong co-clustering among samples prepared together in one batch.

The receptor comes from a girl under 18 with multiple sclerosis. The rearrangement joins TRBV28 to TRBJ2-1; TRBD1 agrees at 8 bases. Source material: blood. The CDR3 sequence is CASSQGTGNSYNEQFF. The CDR3 region has the DNA TGTGCCAGCAGTCAAGGGACAGGTAATTCCTACAATGAGCAGTTCTTC.